This T cell receptor (beta chain) came from a study of cytomegalovirus exposure and HLA in healthy donors (dated by TCRdb to 2016 to 2017). The study in broad terms: According to an earlier analysis of several hundred of the donors, 150 million to 200 million T cells yielded 100 million or so unique TCR beta sequences and around 300 Gb of sequence data. Roughly 300 gigabases of sequencing data and roughly 90 million unique TCR sequences were included in an early release covering under 650 HLA-typed donors. The genetic ancestry cluster associated with self-reported Caucasian donors included about 84% of the roughly 400 genotyped donors. The study was designed to test whether signatures of past pathogen exposure could be identified by cataloging public T cell receptors. The study used immunosequencing to profile the T cell repertoires of several hundred subjects and linked those repertoires to cytomegalovirus serostatus. Along with the 666-subject first cohort, a separate validation cohort of over 90 different subjects was used. To predict cytomegalovirus infection status, the study combined high-throughput TCR immunosequencing, statistical association of individual TCRs with disease status, and machine learning. A later analysis re-examined previously published TCR beta repertoires from more than 650 donors and added high-resolution HLA genotyping to investigate patterns of TCR occurrence. In the later analysis, no new phenotypic data were used to find candidate immune exposures; instead, reliance was placed on TCR beta sequences and their occurrence across donors. In an earlier analysis of a few hundred of the donors, high-throughput TCR beta sequencing was used to judge whether each TCR beta V gene segment behaved as functional or pseudogenic. Donor age, sex, ethnicity and CMV serostatus were collected together with the repertoire data. A later genetic analysis took genome-wide SNP genotypes for about 55% of the roughly 700 donors and used that subset as a discovery cohort. All discovery cohort repertoires had been generated on a single sequencing platform. Class I and class II HLA loci were covered by the typing at four-digit resolution. The number of donors typed differed by locus, with about 629-640 for A, B, C, DRB1 and DQB1, about 500 for DQA1, approximately 570 for DPA1, and approximately 470 for DPB1. Four to six DR-DQ haplotypes were handled as single units for association and clustering, since linkage in the cohort was strong. Among around 400 genotyped donors of the cohort, an average of roughly 240,000 unique TCR beta nucleotide sequences were sequenced per donor, roughly 18% of them non-productive.

The cohort consisted of fewer than 700 healthy bone marrow donors. Cohort members were all nominally healthy when sampled, although unrecorded immune exposures were likely present. The donor tested CMV seronegative and was one of the 352 seronegative cohort members. A peripheral blood sample was provided by each donor, and peripheral blood mononuclear cells were used for TCR beta sequencing. The Qiagen DNeasy Blood Extraction Kit was used to extract genomic DNA from the blood cell samples. What the study reported, not specific to this receptor: While some public TCRs were present in many individuals, most TCR sequences turned up only very rarely across donors. In an earlier analysis of some 500 of the donors, most TCR beta V segments were observed in productive rearrangements about 87% or about 30% of the time, broadly matching IMGT annotations. HLA typing was unavailable for some donors at each locus, so association tests used only the typed subset. A further reported finding was that TCR beta sequences accurately predicted the HLA-A and HLA-B alleles for most subjects in the first cohort. In a later analysis, HLA-associated TCR beta chains were found to be more clonally expanded and to have lower generation probabilities than equally common non-associated chains. Only TCR beta chains were sequenced in this cohort, and the absence of alpha or paired-chain data limited detectable features. According to a later genetic analysis, donors in an Asian-associated ancestry cluster had fewer N-insertions in productive TCRs than the approximately 670-donor mean. Linkage disequilibrium might explain the correlated functional status among segregating V segments, but an unknown experimental factor could not be ruled out. CMV serostatus was the only immune exposure information available for the cohort. Strong co-occurrence of HLA alleles, especially DR and DQ, made assigning TCR associations to individual alleles difficult. V-gene and J-gene trimming of TCR beta chains was associated with a missense DCLRE1C variant in a later genetic analysis, and the association was replicated in an independent cohort. Because counts were too low, roughly 17 rarely observed V segments, including chromosome 9 orphons, were left out of the earlier analysis of approximately 500 of the donors. In a later analysis, most CMV-associated TCR beta chains were found to appear HLA-restricted, with HLA associations seemingly driven largely by CMV exposure. At a false discovery rate of 0.05, a later analysis linked 15,000 to 20,000 TCR beta sequences to specific HLA alleles. The study gave a list of 150 to 200 TCR beta chains associated with cytomegalovirus. It was suggested by the authors that the approach could potentially be generalized to other disease states and immunological phenotypes. Three of the identified cytomegalovirus-associated TCR beta chains were confirmed in vitro to be specific for cytomegalovirus antigens. A group of highly shared sequence variants was considered likely to be a technical artifact of the sequencing pipeline. In a later analysis, TCR association rates were found to vary across HLA loci, with the most associated TCRs seen for DRB1 alleles and the fewest for HLA-C alleles. Several of the top co-occurrence clusters appeared to be linked to parvovirus B19, influenza, CMV and Epstein-Barr virus, according to a later analysis. The classifier was reported to diagnose cytomegalovirus status with high specificity and sensitivity in both the original cohort and the validation cohort. The presence/absence analyses assumed that sequencing depth was roughly uniform across donors, and that assumption may not be true.

The library was prepared using the immunoSEQ multiplex PCR assay. A mixture of 60 forward primers for TCR Vbeta segments and 13 reverse primers for TCR Jbeta segments was used in the multiplex PCR. The CDR3 region of rearranged TCR beta genes was amplified from genomic DNA with a multiplex PCR assay. The Illumina HiSeq System was used to sequence the amplified TCR beta libraries as 87-base-pair reads. As for how the authors treated the data: A later analysis tallied 80 million to 95 million unique TCR beta chains across the 666 repertoires, and approximately 9.9 million of those chains were shared by two or more donors. Raw reads were error-corrected and collapsed into unique sequences by a nearest-neighbor algorithm in which closely related sequences were merged to remove PCR and sequencing errors. Alignment of CDR3 sequences to IMGT reference sequences was used to assign V, D and J gene segments. For a sequence to be retained, a match of at least six nucleotides was required to both a V gene segment and a J gene segment. Rearrangements were called productive when the CDR3 lacked stop codons and stayed in frame with V and J; all others were non-productive. CDR3 was defined by IMGT convention, running from the second conserved V-encoded cysteine to the conserved J-encoded phenylalanine. Sequences without an unambiguous match to a single V gene segment were excluded from the earlier analysis of several hundred of the donors. An earlier analysis of under 750 of the donors called V segments functional above 56.7% productive rearrangements and segregating when the between-donor standard deviation exceeded 5%. A statistical classification framework was built to diagnose cytomegalovirus status from the catalog of TCR beta chain sequences. V and J gene assignment, in a later analysis, came from comparing TCR nucleotide sequences with IMGT/GENE-DB human TR gene sequences. In a later analysis, CDR3 sequences and most-parsimonious VDJ recombination scenarios were assigned using the TCRdist pipeline. In a later analysis, each TCR beta chain was defined by its CDR3 amino acid sequence together with its V-gene family, and reads without a unique V-gene family were excluded. A later analysis removed several hundred highly shared, low-generation-probability nucleotide sequences to deal with suspected cross-contamination and a sequencing artifact. In a later analysis, a clonal expansion index was calculated for each public chain from normalized within-repertoire ranks of inferred template counts. In a later analysis, generation probabilities were computed using a VDJ recombination model fitted to out-of-frame rearrangements, and the results were checked against IGoR. In a later analysis, hypergeometric tests were used to score TCR-TCR, TCR-HLA and TCR-CMV co-occurrence, with a repertoire-size bias correction applied to TCR pairs. In a later analysis, false discovery rates were estimated by permuting HLA or CMV assignments 20 times. A later analysis grouped co-occurring TCRs with DBSCAN, adding TCRdist sequence similarity when clustering within HLA-allele-positive subsets. Repertoires with fewer than 30,000 or more than 120,000 public chains, plus five repertoires with anomalous nucleotide sharing, were excluded from co-occurrence clustering. The immuneACCESS repertoire file appears here via TCRdb, limited to in-frame rearrangements. These files lack a portion of the clones; in checked studies, under half of the deficit traces to unresolved V genes, and the cause of the others is not known. The DNA was the basis for D and trimming; V, J and clone size are from that table. This sample gives 190,000 or so clones in total; 82% of them show up just once. Approximately 0.098% of the sample comes from the top ten.

A word on this clone: The specificity of this receptor is unknown. No qualities accompany the bases; no much larger clone lies one base away.

The clonotype comes from a boy aged 2 to 10 in good health and CMV-seronegative. The material sequenced was PBMCs.

The DNA sequence is as follows: TGTGCCAGCAGTGAACAGGTATACAACACTGAAGCTTTCTTT. It is translated as CASSEQVYNTEAFF. The sequence joins TRBV6-1 to TRBJ1-1; the D gene identity is not certain. From its cysteine to its phenylalanine, the CDR3 spans 14 amino acids. The sequence is cut down to CDR3 DNA, 42 bases in frame from base 1. V loses 2 bases, J loses 2 bases, and the germline ends lie 9 bases apart. From the germline V gene, CDR1 is MNHNS and CDR2 is SASEGT.